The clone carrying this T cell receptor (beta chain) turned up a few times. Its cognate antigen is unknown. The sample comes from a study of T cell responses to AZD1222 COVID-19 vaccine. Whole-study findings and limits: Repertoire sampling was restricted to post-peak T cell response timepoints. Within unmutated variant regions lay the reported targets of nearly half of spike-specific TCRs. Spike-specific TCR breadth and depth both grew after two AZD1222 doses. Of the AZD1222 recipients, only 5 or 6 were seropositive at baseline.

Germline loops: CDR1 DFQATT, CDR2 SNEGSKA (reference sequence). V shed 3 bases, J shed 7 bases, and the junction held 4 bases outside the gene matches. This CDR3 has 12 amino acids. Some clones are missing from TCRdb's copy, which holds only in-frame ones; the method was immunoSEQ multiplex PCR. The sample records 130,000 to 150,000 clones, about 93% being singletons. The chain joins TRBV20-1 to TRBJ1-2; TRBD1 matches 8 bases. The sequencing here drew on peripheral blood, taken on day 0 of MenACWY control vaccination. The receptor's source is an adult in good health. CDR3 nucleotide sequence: TGCAGTGCTAGTGGCAGGGGGCTTGGCTACACCTTC. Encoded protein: CSASGRGLGYTF.